A single T cell receptor (beta chain) is shown here with its context. Its cognate antigen is unknown. The record originates from a study of CD8+ T cells in alopecia areata. As for the study in general: Percent affected scalp area, the SALT score, rated treated patients' severity. General observations from the study: Having just one nonresponder leaves the connection between baseline CD8+ expansion and response unresolved. Under tofacitinib, numerous expanded lesional clonotypes remained detectable in scalp and blood.

Sample treatment: oral pan-JAK inhibitor, 5-10 mg twice daily. In alopecia areata patients, both lesional scalp punch biopsies and peripheral blood were collected. CDR1 is MGHDK and CDR2 is SYGVNS in the germline V gene. CDR3 size: 16 residues. V lost 6 bases, J lost 5 bases, and 12 bases stayed unmatched. RNA, once extracted, was reverse transcribed into cDNA for use as the sequencing template. The data were produced by immunoSEQ multiplex PCR, yet TCRdb's version contains in-frame clones alone and is incomplete. The sample shows under 200,000 clones, around three fifths of them seen only once. The material was CD4+ T cells sorted from blood, obtained at week 24, from a patient treated with tofacitinib. The gene calls are TRBV25-1 and TRBJ2-5, with 10 bases lining up with TRBD2. The TCR comes from a human donor with alopecia areata. The CDR3: CASRDTDGSGRETQYF. CDR3 nucleotide sequence: TGTGCCAGCAGGGATACCGATGGTAGCGGGAGGGAGACCCAGTACTTC. Full variable domain (missing parts from reference TRBV25-1 and TRBJ2-5): EADIYQTPRYLVIGTGKKITLECSQTMGHDKMYWYQQDPGMELHLIHYSYGVNSTEKGDLSSESTVSRIRTEHFPLTLESARPSHTSQYLCASRDTDGSGRETQYFGPGTRLLVL.